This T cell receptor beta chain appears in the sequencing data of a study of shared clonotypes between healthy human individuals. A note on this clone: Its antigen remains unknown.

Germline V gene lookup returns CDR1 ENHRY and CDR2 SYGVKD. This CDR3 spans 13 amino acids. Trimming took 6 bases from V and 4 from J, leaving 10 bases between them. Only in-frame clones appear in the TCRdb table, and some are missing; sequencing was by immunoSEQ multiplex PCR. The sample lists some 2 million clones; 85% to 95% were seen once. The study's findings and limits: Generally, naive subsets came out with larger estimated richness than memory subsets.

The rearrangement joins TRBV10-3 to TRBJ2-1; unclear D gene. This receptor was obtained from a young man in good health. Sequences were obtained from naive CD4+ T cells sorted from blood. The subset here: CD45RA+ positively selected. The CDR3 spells CAIRQSQYNEQFF. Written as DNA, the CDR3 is TGTGCCATCAGGCAGAGCCAATACAATGAGCAGTTCTTC.